This passage covers 18 T cell receptor beta chains from one sample sequenced in a study of T cell clones after liver transplantation. Clones were sequenced by immunoSEQ multiplex PCR, and TCRdb holds only the in-frame ones, with some missing. Here the sample spans 50,000 to 60,000 clones, around 70% being singletons. The source was CD4+ T cells from blood, collected at the roughly 15-month timepoint. Source of these receptors: a human patient who received a liver transplant. Some T cells may be transferred from the graft donor.

The chain is built from TRBV15 and TRBJ2-5, with D perhaps being TRBD1 or TRBD2 (6 bases each). CDR1 and CDR2 (germline): LNHNV, YYDKDF (reference sequence). Trimming pared 0 bases from V and 5 bases from J, leaving 13 bases between. CDR3 length equals 15 residues. The CDR3, as DNA: TGTGCCACCAGCAGAGATCCGGGGGCTGGGGAGACCCAGTACTTC. Translated, it gives CATSRDPGAGETQYF. Drawing the rest from reference TRBV15 and TRBJ2-5, the complete variable domain is DAMVIQNPRYQVTQFGKPVTLSCSQTLNHNVMYWYQQKSSQAPKLLFHYYDKDFNNEADTPDNFQSRRPNTSFCFLDIRSPGLGDTAMYLCATSRDPGAGETQYFGPGTRLLVL.

The genes are TRBV28 and TRBJ1-2, with D unclear. Trimming stripped 5 bases from V and 4 bases from J, with 8 bases between. Germline V gene sequence: CDR1 MDHEN, CDR2 SYDVKM. The CDR3 totals 12 residues. The CDR3 DNA follows: TGTGCCAGCAGTCCCCCGGTCTATGGCTACACCTTC. Translated, it gives CASSPPVYGYTF.

The chain recombines TRBV6-5 with TRBJ2-5, with D possibly TRBD2 on 6 matching bases. Deletions cut 5 bases from V and 4 bases from J, with 14 bases between. CDR1 and CDR2 (germline): MNHEY, SVGAGI. CDR3 length equals 14 residues. This chain's CDR3 is CASSGGYGGETQYF. The CDR3 bases are TGTGCCAGCAGTGGAGGCTACGGGGGAGAGACCCAGTACTTC.

This clone was seen a few times. This chain connects TRBV2 to TRBJ1-2, with D unclear. The CDR3 length is 12 residues. V was pared by 4 bases and J by 2 bases, with 5 bases between. The germline gives CDR1 SNHLY, CDR2 FYNNEI. The CDR3 loop is CASSGSNYGYTF. In DNA form, the CDR3 reads TGTGCCAGCAGTGGATCCAACTATGGCTACACCTTC.

The sample holds a few counts of this clone. The chain joins TRBV27 to TRBJ2-1; TRBD1 aligns across 7 bases. In germline, CDR1 is MNHEY, CDR2 SMNVEV (reference sequence). V dropped 5 bases and J dropped 2; count of bases not matched to a gene: 9. CDR3 length equals 16 residues. The CDR3 spells CASSTYRGITYNEQFF. In nucleotides, the CDR3 is TGTGCCAGCAGTACGTACAGGGGTATCACCTACAATGAGCAGTTCTTC.

The CDR3 spells CSADRGYNEQFF. CDR3 in DNA: TGCAGCGCGGACAGGGGATACAATGAGCAGTTCTTC. V and J are TRBV29-1 and TRBJ2-1; 9 positions match TRBD1. Germline trimming cut 7 bases from V and 4 bases from J; bases unmatched to any gene: 2. The CDR3 is 12 residues long. CDR1 is SQVTM, CDR2 ANQGSEA, per germline.

V is TRBV30 and J is TRBJ1-1, with TRBD1 matching 8 bases. The germline V gene has CDR1 GTSNPN and CDR2 SVGIG (reference sequence). CDR3 length: 11 amino acids. V was clipped by 7 bases and J by 3 bases; unmatched bases: 1. The CDR3 reads CALDRDTEAFF. CDR3 in DNA: TGTGCCTTGGACAGGGACACTGAAGCTTTCTTT.

V and J are TRBV15 and TRBJ1-2; D call uncertain. The CDR3 sequence is 16 residues long. V dropped 0 bases and J dropped 8 bases, with 19 bases sitting between them. Germline loops: CDR1 LNHNV, CDR2 YYDKDF (reference sequence). The CDR3 DNA reads as TGTGCCACCAGCAGAGATATCCCAGGACGGCGGTTGGGCTACACCTTC. As protein: CATSRDIPGRRLGYTF.

This sequence joins TRBV7-8 and TRBJ1-1, with D maybe TRBD1 (6 bases). The CDR3 runs to 16 residues. The ends were cut back, 4 bases at V and 0 bases at J, with 15 bases in the middle. CDR1 is SGHVS and CDR2 is FQNEAQ in the germline V gene. The CDR3 DNA sequence: TGTGCCAGCAGCTACCGGACAGCGAGTATGAACACTGAAGCTTTCTTT. Protein product: CASSYRTASMNTEAFF.

This chain joins TRBV6-1 and TRBJ2-7; 11 nucleotides align to TRBD2. The CDR3 extends over 15 amino acids. The V segment lost 7 bases and the J segment 2 bases; nucleotides outside the gene matches: 7. Germline lookup yields CDR1 MNHNS and CDR2 SASEGT. CDR3 sequence (DNA): TGTGCCAGCATTCGACTAGCGGGGCTGACCTACGAGCAGTACTTC. Its protein product is CASIRLAGLTYEQYF.

This chain uses TRBV28 with TRBJ1-3; 7 bases agree with TRBD1. The germline gives CDR1 MDHEN, CDR2 SYDVKM. This CDR3 is built from 14 residues. The ends lost 9 bases at V and 2 bases at J; junction bases unmatched: 7. The CDR3 is CASGDSTTGNTIYF. CDR3 nucleotide sequence: TGTGCCAGTGGGGACAGTACAACTGGAAACACCATATATTTT. The whole variable domain, remainder taken from reference TRBV28 and TRBJ1-3, is DVKVTQSSRYLVKRTGEKVFLECVQDMDHENMFWYRQDPGLGLRLIYFSYDVKMKEKGDIPEGYSVSREKKERFSLILESASTNQTSMYLCASGDSTTGNTIYFGEGSWLTVV.

This clone occurred many times. Within the sample, other DNA sequences also encode this same CDR3. V and J are TRBV28 and TRBJ1-1; 7 nucleotides match TRBD1. The junction had 5 bases not matched to a gene; V was cut back by 2 bases and J by 2 bases. Germline V lookup: CDR1 MDHEN, CDR2 SYDVKM. This CDR3 spans 15 amino acids. CDR3 sequence (DNA): TGTGCCAGCAGTTTACCGGGACAGTTAAACACTGAAGCTTTCTTT. Its protein is CASSLPGQLNTEAFF.

This clone was counted only a few times. V and J are TRBV5-1 and TRBJ1-3; D gene uncertain. There are 16 residues in the CDR3. Germline V gene lookup returns CDR1 SGHRS and CDR2 YFSETQ. The V end was cut by 4 bases, the J end by 4 bases, with 18 bases between. The DNA for the CDR3 is TGCGCCAGCAGCCCCCGTTTAGTGCGGGCAGGAAACACCATATATTTT. Its protein product is CASSPRLVRAGNTIYF.

The chain joins TRBV5-4 to TRBJ2-3; either TRBD1 or TRBD2 may supply D (5 bases each). Per the germline V gene, CDR1 is SGHNT and CDR2 is YYREEE (reference sequence). The CDR3 contains 16 residues. Trimming removed 3 bases from V and 1 base from J, with 15 bases in between. CDR3 sequence: CASSWTPSRGTDTQYF. CDR3 coding DNA: TGTGCCAGCAGCTGGACTCCAAGCAGGGGCACAGATACGCAGTATTTT.

The gene calls are TRBV27 and TRBJ1-1; 7 bases map to TRBD1. The trim removed 7 bases at V and 0 bases at J, leaving 8 bases unmatched. The V gene's germline CDR1 is MNHEY and CDR2 SMNVEV (reference sequence). CDR3 length: 15 residues. The CDR3 nucleotides read TGTGCCAGCACCGCAACAGGGGTAATGAACACTGAAGCTTTCTTT. Its protein is CASTATGVMNTEAFF.

The rearrangement uses TRBV5-8 and TRBJ1-3; D is undetermined. Germline lookup yields CDR1 SGHTS and CDR2 YDEGEE. Between the trimmed V and J ends, which lost 0 bases and 3 bases, there was a span of 1 base. The CDR3 is made up of 12 amino acids. CDR3 nucleotides: TGTGCCAGCAGCTTGGTTGGAAACACCATATATTTT. It encodes CASSLVGNTIYF. Variable domain in full (rest from reference TRBV5-8 and TRBJ1-3): EAGVTQSPTHLIKTRGQQATLRCSPISGHTSVYWYQQALGLGLQFLLWYDEGEERNRGNFPPRFSGRQFPNYSSELNVNALELEDSALYLCASSLVGNTIYFGEGSWLTVV.

V usage is TRBV2 and J usage is TRBJ2-2; weak D call: TRBD1 (5 bases). Germline loops: CDR1 SNHLY, CDR2 FYNNEI. Deletions cut 6 bases from V and 1 base from J, with 12 bases between. The CDR3 sequence is 15 residues long. The CDR3: CASSDRFRNTGELFF. The DNA for the CDR3 is TGTGCCAGCAGCGACAGATTCCGGAACACCGGGGAGCTGTTTTTT. The full variable domain, completed using reference TRBV2 and TRBJ2-2, is EPEVTQTPSHQVTQMGQEVILRCVPISNHLYFYWYRQILGQKVEFLVSFYNNEISEKSEIFDDQFSVERPDGSNFTLKIRSTKLEDSAMYFCASSDRFRNTGELFFGEGSRLTVL.

The chain employs TRBV6-5 and TRBJ1-4, with D uncertain. In germline, CDR1 is MNHEY, CDR2 SVGAGI. V gave up 2 bases and J gave up 0 bases, with 7 bases separating them. There are 15 residues in the CDR3. CDR3 amino acids: CASSYQIATNEKLFF. CDR3 nucleotide sequence: TGTGCCAGCAGTTACCAAATAGCAACTAATGAAAAACTGTTTTTT.